This T cell receptor beta chain was identified in a study of cytomegalovirus exposure and HLA in healthy donors. Study-wide context: Unique TCRs numbering approximately 80 million, obtained from HLA-typed donors, made up an early data release.

The CDR3 totals 15 residues. Unmatched junction bases numbered 6, after V lost 3 bases and J lost 6 bases. CDR1 is GTSNPN and CDR2 is SVGIG in the germline V gene (reference sequence). PCR employed 60 Vbeta and 13 Jbeta primers. Some clones are missing from TCRdb's copy, which holds only in-frame ones; the method was immunoSEQ multiplex PCR. This table holds under 130,000 clones, over 65% found once. The V gene is TRBV30, the J gene TRBJ2-7; 15 bases are a match to TRBD2. Source material: PBMCs. This clonotype originated in a man aged 40-50 years in good health and CMV-seropositive. The CDR3 protein is CAWRAGTSGRSEQYF. CDR3 DNA sequence: TGTGCCTGGAGAGCCGGGACTAGCGGGAGGAGCGAGCAGTACTTC.